This entry lists 22 T cell receptor beta chains sequenced from one sample in a study of regulatory T cells in long-lasting Graves disease. Time point defined: newly diagnosed GD, antithyroid drugs for less than 3 months. RNA isolated from PBMCs was used to make the TCR library. Combining iRepertoire HTBI primers with Arm-PCR of CDR3 regions, the authors built TCR beta libraries. TCRdb fed the multiplex PCR reads into MiXCR, producing one record per CDR3 protein. This table has roughly 530,000 distinct CDR3 sequences, about 16% appearing once. Another study also made use of these data, one on T cells in Graves' hyperthyroidism and ophthalmopathy.

The sample was peripheral blood mononuclear cells (PBMCs), taken at new diagnosis, from a patient treated with antithyroid drugs. Receptors were obtained from a woman aged 40 to 65 with Graves disease.

The V gene is TRBV6-1, the J gene TRBJ1-6; perhaps TRBD1 as D (5 bases). The CDR3 extends over 14 amino acids. Germline CDR1 and CDR2: MNHNS and SASEGT. V lost 6 bases and J lost 8, with 14 bases in between. The CDR3 sequence: CASRRAGTDSPLHF. The CDR3 region has the DNA TGTGCCAGCAGGCGGGCAGGGACTGATTCACCCCTCCACTTT.

The rearrangement links TRBV5-1 to TRBJ1-1; D not certain. CDR3 size: 14 residues. V shed 6 bases and J shed 3 bases, with 15 bases lying between them. Looked up from germline, CDR1 is SGHRS and CDR2 is YFSETQ. CDR3 sequence (DNA): TGCGCCAGCACTATGGAGGGTTTCGACACTGAAGCTTTCTTT. Its translation is CASTMEGFDTEAFF.

This clonotype was counted a few times. The CDR3 spells CATSDLPRLYKNIQYF. DNA of the CDR3: TGTGCCACCAGTGATTTGCCACGACTTTACAAAAACATTCAGTACTTC. The chain combines TRBV24-1 with TRBJ2-4; D not resolved. The CDR3 is 16 amino acids. Between the trimmed V and J ends, which lost 0 bases and 3 bases, there was a span of 11 bases. The germline gives CDR1 KGHDR, CDR2 SFDVKD.

This clonotype was recorded many times. This chain uses TRBV15 with TRBJ2-3; weak D call: TRBD2 (5 bases). The V gene lost 8 bases and the J gene lost 0 bases, with 15 bases spanning the gap. This CDR3 is 15 amino acids long. CDR1 LNHNV and CDR2 YYDKDF come from the germline V gene (reference sequence). CDR3 in DNA: TGTGCCACCCGTGCTGGGCGGGCCAGCACAGATACGCAGTATTTT. It yields the protein CATRAGRASTDTQYF. Complete variable domain (other parts from reference TRBV15 and TRBJ2-3): DAMVIQNPRYQVTQFGKPVTLSCSQTLNHNVMYWYQQKSSQAPKLLFHYYDKDFNNEADTPDNFQSRRPNTSFCFLDIRSPGLGDTAMYLCATRAGRASTDTQYFGPGTRLTVL.

The genes are TRBV7-6 and TRBJ2-1; tentatively, D is TRBD1 or TRBD2 (6 bases each). V was cut by 1 base and J by 0 bases, with 19 bases left in between. Germline V lookup: CDR1 SGHVS, CDR2 FNYEAQ. The CDR3 loop spans 19 amino acids. The CDR3: CASSLELGGRASSYNEQFF. CDR3 nucleotides: TGTGCCAGCAGCTTAGAGCTAGGGGGGCGGGCGAGCTCCTACAATGAGCAGTTCTTC.

Of note for this clonotype: The junction departs from the called germline gene at one end, perhaps through a read error. The CDR3 here is CASSVAPTSGTYSEQFF. CDR3 nucleotide sequence: TGTGCCAGCAGCGTAGCCCCAACTAGCGGGACCTACAGTGAGCAGTTCTTC. The rearrangement uses TRBV9 and TRBJ2-1, with 10 bases matching TRBD2. This CDR3 has 17 residues. Germline loops: CDR1 SGDLS, CDR2 YYNGEE.

There are a few counts of this clonotype. J is TRBJ2-7 and V is TRBV5-8; 7 bases agree with TRBD1. V lost 2 bases, J lost 3 bases, and 8 bases stayed unmatched. Germline V gene data show CDR1 as SGHTS and CDR2 as YDEGEE. This CDR3 region has 15 residues. The CDR3: CASSFGRGIDYEQYF. The CDR3 DNA sequence: TGTGCCAGCAGCTTCGGCAGGGGGATTGACTACGAGCAGTACTTC.

Many counts were recorded for this clonotype. The gene calls are TRBV2 and TRBJ2-7; a possible D gene is TRBD1 (5 bases). Trimming took off 4 bases at V and 6 bases at J, with 13 bases between the two ends. From germline, CDR1 is SNHLY and CDR2 FYNNEI. CDR3 length: 13 residues. The CDR3 DNA is TGTGCCAGCAGTGTGAAGAACAGGCCCGAGCAGTACTTC. It encodes CASSVKNRPEQYF.

This clonotype was counted ten times or more. This chain connects TRBV11-1 to TRBJ2-7; D ambiguous. Germline-derived CDR1 and CDR2 are SGHAT and FQDESV (reference sequence). V was trimmed by 1 base and J by 2 bases, leaving 12 bases between them. The CDR3 contains 15 residues. The CDR3 DNA reads as TGTGCCAGCAGCTTAGTCGGCGGCGATACCTACGAGCAGTACTTC. This gives the protein CASSLVGGDTYEQYF.

This clonotype was observed a handful of times. A single base separates this from a much larger clone, so it may be a read error. The conserved phenylalanine or tryptophan normally closing the CDR3 is absent here, so this likely arose from a read error. This sequence joins TRBV11-2 and TRBJ1-1, with 7 bases that match TRBD1. Germline loops: CDR1 SGHAT, CDR2 FQNNGV. The CDR3 length is 14 residues. V trimming: 5 bases; J trimming: 5 bases; junction bases outside the gene matches: 8. CDR3 DNA sequence: TGTGCCAGCAGCCCAAGGCAGGGGGGTACTGAAGCTTTCCTT. Translated: CASSPRQGGTEAFL.

The DNA of the CDR3 is TGTGCCAGCAGTTTGGTTCGTGTGACAGGCAATAACTATGGCTACACCTTC. As protein: CASSLVRVTGNNYGYTF. The chain combines TRBV12-3 or TRBV12-4 with TRBJ1-2; possible D gene TRBD1, 6 bases. The CDR3 extends over 17 amino acids. V lost 3 bases and J 1 base, leaving 18 bases between the germline ends.

This clonotype has a handful of counts. The rearrangement uses TRBV7-9 and TRBJ1-1; no clear D. CDR1 is SEHNR, CDR2 FQNEAQ, per germline (reference sequence). The CDR3 loop spans 14 amino acids. V gave up 3 bases and J gave up 6 bases, with 14 bases separating them. CDR3 sequence reads: CASSFEGWSSEAFF. CDR3 DNA: TGTGCCAGCAGCTTTGAAGGTTGGAGCTCTGAAGCTTTCTTT.

The sample holds many counts of this clonotype. The V and J genes are TRBV7-8 and TRBJ1-2, with D maybe TRBD1 (5 bases). V was cut by 2 bases and J by 8 bases, with 18 bases left in between. The CDR3 runs to 15 residues. Germline V CDR1 and CDR2: SGHVS, FQNEAQ. The CDR3 loop is CASSLNRDRGGGYTF. The CDR3 DNA is TGTGCCAGCAGCTTAAATCGGGATCGGGGGGGAGGCTACACCTTC.

This clonotype was seen at least ten times. The CDR3 bases are TGTGCCAGCAGTCCTACCTACTACGAGCAGTACTTC. Its protein is CASSPTYYEQYF. V is TRBV28 and J is TRBJ2-7, with D uncertain. CDR1 MDHEN and CDR2 SYDVKM come from the germline V gene. V was clipped by 5 bases and J by 3 bases, with 8 bases between them. The CDR3 runs to 12 residues.

The chain combines TRBV6-5 with TRBJ2-1; 14 bases match TRBD2. The CDR3 totals 17 residues. Germline CDR1 is MNHEY and CDR2 is SVGAGI. J was trimmed by 0 bases and V by 2 bases; bases with no gene match: 0. CDR3 region: CASSYGTSGSSYNEQFF. Here the CDR3 DNA reads TGTGCCAGCAGTTACGGGACTAGCGGGAGCTCCTACAATGAGCAGTTCTTC.

The chain couples TRBV20-1 to TRBJ2-2; D possibly matches TRBD1 or TRBD2 (5 bases each). The CDR3 sequence is 15 residues long. V was shortened by 2 bases and J by 7 bases, with 17 bases between the two germline ends. Germline assignment: CDR1 DFQATT and CDR2 SNEGSKA (reference sequence). In nucleotides, the CDR3 is TGCAGTGCTAGACCGCCGGGTTTGGGGGTCGGGGAGCTGTTTTTT. Amino acids: CSARPPGLGVGELFF.

Ten or more counts support this clonotype. The V call is TRBV11-1, the J call TRBJ2-5; D perhaps matches TRBD1 (6 bases). This CDR3 contains 14 residues. V gave up 5 bases and J gave up 5 bases, with 15 bases separating them. Germline values: CDR1 SGHAT, CDR2 FQDESV (reference sequence). The CDR3 sequence: CASSLGTRRETQYF. The CDR3 DNA sequence: TGTGCCAGCAGCCTAGGGACACGTCGGGAGACCCAGTACTTC. Looking up the rest from reference TRBV11-1 and TRBJ2-5 gives the full variable domain: EAEVAQSPRYKITEKSQAVAFWCDPISGHATLYWYRQILGQGPELLVQFQDESVVDDSQLPKDRFSAERLKGVDSTLKIQPAELGDSAMYLCASSLGTRRETQYFGPGTRLLVL.

This clonotype showed up just a few times. The chain uses TRBV28 and TRBJ2-2; D is ambiguous. The V end was cut by 7 bases, the J end by 4 bases, with 10 bases between. Germline CDR1 is MDHEN and CDR2 is SYDVKM. This CDR3 is built from 13 residues. The CDR3 coding sequence is TGTGCCAGCAACCAGAGAAGCACCGGGGAGCTGTTTTTT. Encoded protein: CASNQRSTGELFF.

The V gene is TRBV6-9, the J gene TRBJ1-2; D unresolved. Germline V lookup: CDR1 MNHGY, CDR2 SVAAGI. The CDR3 loop spans 14 amino acids. The V gene lost 3 bases and the J gene lost 7 bases, with 15 bases spanning the gap. Here the CDR3 reads CASSYSNERAGYTF. CDR3 DNA sequence: TGTGCCAGCAGTTACTCGAACGAAAGGGCTGGCTACACCTTC.

This clonotype was counted between two and nine times. The junction differs from germline at one of its ends, possibly a read error. The rearrangement joins TRBV4-1 to TRBJ1-4; D is uncertain. There are 12 residues in the CDR3. From germline, CDR1 is MGHRA and CDR2 YSYEKL. Here the CDR3 DNA reads TGCTCCAGCAGAATTGTCGGTGAAAAACTGTTTTTT. Translation gives CSSRIVGEKLFF.

The chain has TRBV20-1 and TRBJ2-1, with 8 bases lining up with TRBD1. This CDR3 has 13 residues. Looked up from germline, CDR1 is DFQATT and CDR2 is SNEGSKA (reference sequence). J lost 9 bases, V lost 2 bases, and 6 bases had no gene match. The CDR3 loop is CSARPTGAGEQFF. CDR3 coding DNA: TGCAGTGCTAGACCGACAGGGGCTGGTGAGCAGTTCTTC.

On this clonotype itself: A far larger clone differs by one base, so this is likely a read error. The CDR3 region is CASSGEAGVVAFF. The DNA for the CDR3 is TGTGCCAGCAGTGGAGAAGCAGGAGTGGTAGCTTTCTTT. The chain combines TRBV12-3 or TRBV12-4 with TRBJ2-3; D gene ambiguous. With the DNA end fitting TRBJ1-1 better, the J assignment may be wrong. The CDR3 has 13 residues.